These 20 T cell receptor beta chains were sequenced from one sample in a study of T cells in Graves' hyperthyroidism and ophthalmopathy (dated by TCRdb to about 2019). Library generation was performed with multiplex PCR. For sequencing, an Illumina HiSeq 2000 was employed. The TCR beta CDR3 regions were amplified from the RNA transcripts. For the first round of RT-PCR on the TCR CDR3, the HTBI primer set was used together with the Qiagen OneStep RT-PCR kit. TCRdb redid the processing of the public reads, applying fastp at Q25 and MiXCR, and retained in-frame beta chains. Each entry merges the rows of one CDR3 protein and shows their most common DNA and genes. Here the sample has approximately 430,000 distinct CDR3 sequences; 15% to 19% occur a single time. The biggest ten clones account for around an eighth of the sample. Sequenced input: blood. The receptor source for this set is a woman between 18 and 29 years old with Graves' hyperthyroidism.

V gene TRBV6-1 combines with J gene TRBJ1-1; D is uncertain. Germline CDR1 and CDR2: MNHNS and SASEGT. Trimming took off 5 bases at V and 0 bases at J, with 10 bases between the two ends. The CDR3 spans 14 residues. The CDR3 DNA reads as TGTGCCAGCAGTTATGGTAGCGTGAACACTGAAGCTTTCTTT. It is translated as CASSYGSVNTEAFF.

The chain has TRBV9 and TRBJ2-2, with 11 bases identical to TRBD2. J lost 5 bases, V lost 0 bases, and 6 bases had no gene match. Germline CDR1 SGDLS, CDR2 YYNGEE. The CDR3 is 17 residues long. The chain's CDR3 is CASSVAGLAGGTGELFF. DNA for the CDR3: TGTGCCAGCAGCGTAGCGGGCCTAGCGGGGGGAACCGGGGAGCTGTTTTTT.

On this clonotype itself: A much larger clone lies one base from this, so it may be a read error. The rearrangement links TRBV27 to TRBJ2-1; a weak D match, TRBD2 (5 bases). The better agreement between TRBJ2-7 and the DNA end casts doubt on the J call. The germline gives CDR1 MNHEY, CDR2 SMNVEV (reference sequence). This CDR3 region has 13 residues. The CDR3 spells CASRPSDYNEQYF. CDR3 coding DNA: TGTGCCAGCCGGCCAAGCGACTACAATGAGCAGTACTTC.

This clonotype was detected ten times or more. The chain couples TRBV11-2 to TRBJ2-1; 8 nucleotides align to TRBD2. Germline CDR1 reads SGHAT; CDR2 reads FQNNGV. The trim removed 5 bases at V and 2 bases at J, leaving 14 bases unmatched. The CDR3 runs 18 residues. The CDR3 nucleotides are TGTGCCAGCAGCCCCTTGGGGGCGGGAGGCCCTGCCTACAATGAGCAGTTCTTC. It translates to CASSPLGAGGPAYNEQFF.

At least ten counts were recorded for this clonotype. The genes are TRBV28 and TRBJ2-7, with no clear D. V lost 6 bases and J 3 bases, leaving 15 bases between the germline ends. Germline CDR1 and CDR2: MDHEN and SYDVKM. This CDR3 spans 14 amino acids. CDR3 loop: CASSQWSGGYEQYF. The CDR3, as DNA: TGTGCCAGCAGCCAATGGTCCGGTGGCTACGAGCAGTACTTC.

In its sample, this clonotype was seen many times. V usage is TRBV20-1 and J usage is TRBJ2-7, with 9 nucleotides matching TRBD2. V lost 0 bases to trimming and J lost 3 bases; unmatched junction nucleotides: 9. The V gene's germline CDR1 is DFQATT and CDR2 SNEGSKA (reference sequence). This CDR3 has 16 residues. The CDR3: CSARDPQRSGGYEQYF. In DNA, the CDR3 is TGCAGTGCTAGAGATCCCCAACGTAGCGGGGGCTACGAGCAGTACTTC.

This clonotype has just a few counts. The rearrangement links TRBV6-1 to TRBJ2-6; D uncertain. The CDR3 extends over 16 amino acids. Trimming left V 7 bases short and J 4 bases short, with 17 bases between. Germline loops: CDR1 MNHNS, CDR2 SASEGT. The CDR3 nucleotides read TGTGCCAGCACACCGATGCCTATCGAGGGGGCCAACGTCCTGACTTTC. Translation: CASTPMPIEGANVLTF.

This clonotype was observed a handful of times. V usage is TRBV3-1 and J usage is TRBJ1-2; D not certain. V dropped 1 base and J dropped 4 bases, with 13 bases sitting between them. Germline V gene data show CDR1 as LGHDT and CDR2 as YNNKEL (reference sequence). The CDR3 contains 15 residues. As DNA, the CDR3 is TGTGCCAGCAGCCAAGTTTCCTATCCCAGCTATGGCTACACCTTC. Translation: CASSQVSYPSYGYTF.

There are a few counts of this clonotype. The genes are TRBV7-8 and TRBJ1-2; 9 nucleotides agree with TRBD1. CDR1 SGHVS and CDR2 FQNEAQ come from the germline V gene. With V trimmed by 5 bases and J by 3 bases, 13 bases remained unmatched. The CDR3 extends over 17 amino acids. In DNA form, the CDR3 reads TGTGCCAGCAGCCTTAACCGGGACAGGGTCGTGGACTATGGCTACACCTTC. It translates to CASSLNRDRVVDYGYTF.

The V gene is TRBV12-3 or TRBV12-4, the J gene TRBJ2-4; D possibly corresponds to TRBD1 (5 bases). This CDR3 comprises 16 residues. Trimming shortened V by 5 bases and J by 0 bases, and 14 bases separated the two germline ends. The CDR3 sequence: CASSLQQVLAKNIQYF. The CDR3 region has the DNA TGTGCCAGCAGTCTTCAACAGGTTCTAGCCAAAAACATTCAGTACTTC.

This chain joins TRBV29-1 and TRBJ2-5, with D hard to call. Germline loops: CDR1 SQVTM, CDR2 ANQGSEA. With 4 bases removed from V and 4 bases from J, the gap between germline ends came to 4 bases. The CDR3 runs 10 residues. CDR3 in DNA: TGCAGCGTTGTGGGAGAGACCCAGTACTTC. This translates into CSVVGETQYF.

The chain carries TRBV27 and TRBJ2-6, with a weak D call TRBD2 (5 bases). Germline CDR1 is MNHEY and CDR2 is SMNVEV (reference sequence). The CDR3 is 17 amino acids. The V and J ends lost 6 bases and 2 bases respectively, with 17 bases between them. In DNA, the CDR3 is TGTGCCAGCAGCCTCCCGCGTAGCGTAACTGGGGCCAACGTCCTGACTTTC. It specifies CASSLPRSVTGANVLTF.

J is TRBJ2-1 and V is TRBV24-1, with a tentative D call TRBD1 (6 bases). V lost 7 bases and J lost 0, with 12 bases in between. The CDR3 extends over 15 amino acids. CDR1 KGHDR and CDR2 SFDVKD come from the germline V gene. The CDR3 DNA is TGTGCCACCAGCAGGGGACGGTACTCCTACAATGAGCAGTTCTTC. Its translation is CATSRGRYSYNEQFF.

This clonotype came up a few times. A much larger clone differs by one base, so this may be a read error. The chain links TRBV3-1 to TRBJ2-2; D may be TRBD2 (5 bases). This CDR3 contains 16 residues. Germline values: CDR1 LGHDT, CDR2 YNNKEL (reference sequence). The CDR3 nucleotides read TGTGCCAGCGGCCAACGGTCGGGTCGGGGCACCGGGGAGCTGTTTTTT. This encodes CASGQRSGRGTGELFF.

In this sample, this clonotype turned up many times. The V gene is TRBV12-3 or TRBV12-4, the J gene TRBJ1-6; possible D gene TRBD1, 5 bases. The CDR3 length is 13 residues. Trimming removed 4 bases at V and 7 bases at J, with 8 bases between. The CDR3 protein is CASSSYRNSPLHF. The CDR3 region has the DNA TGTGCCAGCAGTTCTTACAGGAATTCACCCCTCCACTTT.

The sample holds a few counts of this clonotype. The DNA of the CDR3 is TGCGCCAGCAGCTCTGAGACAGGGGTCTATGGCTACACCTTC. Translating gives CASSSETGVYGYTF. The genes are TRBV5-1 and TRBJ1-2; 8 bases agree with TRBD1. The V and J ends lost 3 bases and 4 bases, in that order; junction bases with no gene match: 5. Germline CDR1 reads SGHRS; CDR2 reads YFSETQ. The CDR3 length is 14 residues.

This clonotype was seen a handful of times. CDR3 sequence reads: CASSQVGLAVNEQFF. CDR3 nucleotide sequence: TGTGCCAGCAGCCAAGTTGGACTAGCGGTCAATGAGCAGTTCTTC. V usage is TRBV3-1 and J usage is TRBJ2-1; 10 nucleotides match TRBD2. J lost 6 bases, V lost 1 base, and 3 bases had no gene match. This CDR3 spans 15 amino acids. Per germline, CDR1 LGHDT and CDR2 YNNKEL (reference sequence).

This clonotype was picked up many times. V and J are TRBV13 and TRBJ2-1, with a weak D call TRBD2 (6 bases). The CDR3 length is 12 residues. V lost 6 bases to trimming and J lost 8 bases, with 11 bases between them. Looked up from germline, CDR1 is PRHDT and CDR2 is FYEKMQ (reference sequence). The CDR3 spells CASSFGGHEQFF. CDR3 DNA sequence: TGTGCCAGCAGTTTCGGGGGTCATGAGCAGTTCTTC.

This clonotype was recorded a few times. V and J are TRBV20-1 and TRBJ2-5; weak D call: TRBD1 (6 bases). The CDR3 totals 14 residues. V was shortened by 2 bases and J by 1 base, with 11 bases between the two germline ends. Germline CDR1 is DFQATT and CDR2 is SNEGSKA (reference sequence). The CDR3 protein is CSARRGSLQETQYF. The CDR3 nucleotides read TGCAGTGCTAGAAGGGGGTCACTCCAAGAGACCCAGTACTTC.

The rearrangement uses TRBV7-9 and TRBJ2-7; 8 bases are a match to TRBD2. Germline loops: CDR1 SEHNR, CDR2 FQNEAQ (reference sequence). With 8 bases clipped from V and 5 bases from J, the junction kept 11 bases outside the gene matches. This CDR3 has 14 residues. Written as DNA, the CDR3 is TGTGCCAGCGGTAACAGCGGGAGCCCGCACGAGCAGTACTTC. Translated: CASGNSGSPHEQYF.